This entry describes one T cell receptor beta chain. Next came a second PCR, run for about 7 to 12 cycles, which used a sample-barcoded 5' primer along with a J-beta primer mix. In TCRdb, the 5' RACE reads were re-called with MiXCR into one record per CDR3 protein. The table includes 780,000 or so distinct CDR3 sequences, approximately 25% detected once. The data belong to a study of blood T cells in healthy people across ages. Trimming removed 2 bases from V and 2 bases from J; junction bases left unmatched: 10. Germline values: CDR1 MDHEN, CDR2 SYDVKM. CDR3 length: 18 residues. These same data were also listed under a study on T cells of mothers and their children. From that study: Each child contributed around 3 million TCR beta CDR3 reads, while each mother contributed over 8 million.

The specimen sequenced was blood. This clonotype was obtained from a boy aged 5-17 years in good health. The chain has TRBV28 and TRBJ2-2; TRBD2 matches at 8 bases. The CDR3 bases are TGTGCCAGCAGTTTAAGGCGTCCGGGACTAGGTAACACCGGGGAGCTGTTTTTT. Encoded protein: CASSLRRPGLGNTGELFF.